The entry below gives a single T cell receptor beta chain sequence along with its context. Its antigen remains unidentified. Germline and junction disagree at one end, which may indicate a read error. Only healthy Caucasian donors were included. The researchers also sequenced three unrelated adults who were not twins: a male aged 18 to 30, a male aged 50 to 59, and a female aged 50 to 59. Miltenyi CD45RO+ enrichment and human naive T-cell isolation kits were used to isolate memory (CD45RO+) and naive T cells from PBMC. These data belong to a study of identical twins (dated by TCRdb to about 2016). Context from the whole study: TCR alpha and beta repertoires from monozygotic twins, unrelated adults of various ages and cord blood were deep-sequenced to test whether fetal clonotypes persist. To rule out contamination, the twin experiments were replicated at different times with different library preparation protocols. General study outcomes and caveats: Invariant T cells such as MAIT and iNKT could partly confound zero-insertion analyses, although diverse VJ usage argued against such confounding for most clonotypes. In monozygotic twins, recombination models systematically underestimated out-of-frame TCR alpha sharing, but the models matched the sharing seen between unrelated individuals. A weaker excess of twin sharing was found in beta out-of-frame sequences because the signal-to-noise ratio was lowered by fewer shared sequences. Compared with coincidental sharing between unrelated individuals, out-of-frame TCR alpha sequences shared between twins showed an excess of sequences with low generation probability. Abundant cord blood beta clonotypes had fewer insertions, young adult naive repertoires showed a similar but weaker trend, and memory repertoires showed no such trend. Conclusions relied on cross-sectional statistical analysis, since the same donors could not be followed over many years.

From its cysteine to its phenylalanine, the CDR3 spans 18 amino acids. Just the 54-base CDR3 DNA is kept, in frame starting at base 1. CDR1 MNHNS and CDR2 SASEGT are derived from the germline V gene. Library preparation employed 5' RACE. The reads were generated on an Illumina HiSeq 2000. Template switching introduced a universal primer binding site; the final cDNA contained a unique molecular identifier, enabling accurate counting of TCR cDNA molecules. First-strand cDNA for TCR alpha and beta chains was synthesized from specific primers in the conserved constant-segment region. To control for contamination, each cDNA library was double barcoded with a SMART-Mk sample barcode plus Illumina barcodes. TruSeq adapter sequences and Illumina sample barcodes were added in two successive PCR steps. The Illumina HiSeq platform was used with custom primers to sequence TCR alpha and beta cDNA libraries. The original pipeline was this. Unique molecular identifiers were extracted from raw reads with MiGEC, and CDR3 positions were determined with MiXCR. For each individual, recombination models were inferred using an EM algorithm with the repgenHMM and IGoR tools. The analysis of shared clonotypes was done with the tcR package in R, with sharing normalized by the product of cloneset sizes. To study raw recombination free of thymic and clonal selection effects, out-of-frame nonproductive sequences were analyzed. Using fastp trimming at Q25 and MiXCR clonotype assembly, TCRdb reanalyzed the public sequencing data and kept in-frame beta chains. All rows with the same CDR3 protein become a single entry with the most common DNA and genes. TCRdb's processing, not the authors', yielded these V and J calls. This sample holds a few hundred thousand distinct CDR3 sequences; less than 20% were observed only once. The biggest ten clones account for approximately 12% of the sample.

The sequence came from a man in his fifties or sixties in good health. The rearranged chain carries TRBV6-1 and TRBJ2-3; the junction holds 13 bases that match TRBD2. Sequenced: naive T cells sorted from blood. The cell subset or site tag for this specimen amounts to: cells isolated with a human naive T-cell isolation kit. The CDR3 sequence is CGSSEMGGTSGRADTQYF. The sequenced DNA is TGTGGCAGCAGTGAAATGGGTGGTACTAGCGGGAGGGCAGATACGCAGTATTTT.